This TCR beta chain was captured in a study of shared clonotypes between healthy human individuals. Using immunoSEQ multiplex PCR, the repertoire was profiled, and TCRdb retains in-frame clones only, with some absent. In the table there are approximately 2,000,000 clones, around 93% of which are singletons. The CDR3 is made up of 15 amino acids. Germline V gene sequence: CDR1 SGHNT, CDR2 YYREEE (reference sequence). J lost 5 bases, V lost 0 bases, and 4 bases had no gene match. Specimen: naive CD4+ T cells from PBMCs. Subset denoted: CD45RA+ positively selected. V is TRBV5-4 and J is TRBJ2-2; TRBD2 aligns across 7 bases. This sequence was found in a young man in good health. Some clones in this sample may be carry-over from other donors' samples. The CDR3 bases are TGTGCCAGCAGCTTGGGGGTCGGGAGGACCGGGGAGCTGTTTTTT. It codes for CASSLGVGRTGELFF.